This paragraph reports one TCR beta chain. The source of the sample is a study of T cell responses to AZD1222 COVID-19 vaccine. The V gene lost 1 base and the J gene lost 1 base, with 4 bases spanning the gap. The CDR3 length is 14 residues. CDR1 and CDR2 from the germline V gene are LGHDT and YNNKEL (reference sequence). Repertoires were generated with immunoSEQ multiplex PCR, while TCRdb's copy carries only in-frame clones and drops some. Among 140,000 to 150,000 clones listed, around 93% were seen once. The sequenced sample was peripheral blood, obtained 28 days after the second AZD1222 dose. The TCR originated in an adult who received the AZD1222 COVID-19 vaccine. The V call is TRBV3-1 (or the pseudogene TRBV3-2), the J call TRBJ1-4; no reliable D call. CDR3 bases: TGTGCCAGCAGCCAAGCGGGAACTAATGAAAAACTGTTTTTT. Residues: CASSQAGTNEKLFF.